Shown below are 25 T cell receptor beta chains from a single sample sequenced in a study of blood T cell repertoires in COVID-19. The data were produced by immunoSEQ multiplex PCR, yet TCRdb's version contains in-frame clones alone and is incomplete. This sample yields around 97,000 clones, of which roughly 89% are seen a single time; roughly 17% belongs to the top ten. The specimen was peripheral blood. These receptor sequences come from a woman of 80 years or more in a cohort sampled during active COVID-19.

This chain uses TRBV7-6 with TRBJ1-6; D possibly corresponds to TRBD1 (5 bases). The V end was cut by 3 bases, the J end by 8 bases, with 11 bases between. This CDR3 is built from 14 residues. CDR1 and CDR2 (germline): SGHVS, FNYEAQ. As DNA, the CDR3 is TGTGCCAGCAGCTTGGACACAAGGGATTCACCCCTCCACTTT. Its translation: CASSLDTRDSPLHF.

This chain uses TRBV6-4 with TRBJ2-1; TRBD2 aligns across 11 bases. The CDR3 has 13 residues. Germline loops: CDR1 MRHNA, CDR2 SNTAGT. V shed 6 bases and J 6 bases; nucleotides not matched to a gene: 1. The CDR3, as DNA: TGTGCCAGCAGCGGACTAGCGGGCAATGAGCAGTTCTTC. Translated: CASSGLAGNEQFF.

The chain is built from TRBV7-2 and TRBJ2-3; maybe TRBD2 (6 bases). Looked up from germline, CDR1 is SGHTA and CDR2 is FQGNSA. V dropped 4 bases and J dropped 4 bases, with 18 bases sitting between them. The CDR3 sequence is 16 residues long. The CDR3 nucleotides read TGTGCCAGCAGCTCCCTAGCCTCGACTAGTGCAGATACGCAGTATTTT. Protein product: CASSSLASTSADTQYF.

This clone was observed at least ten times. The V call is TRBV2, the J call TRBJ2-2; no clear D gene. Trimming pared 2 bases from V and 1 base from J, leaving 8 bases between. Germline V gene data show CDR1 as SNHLY and CDR2 as FYNNEI. The CDR3 is made up of 15 amino acids. The CDR3 nucleotides are TGTGCCAGCAGTGAACAGATGCTGAACACCGGGGAGCTGTTTTTT. Amino acids: CASSEQMLNTGELFF. Drawing the rest from reference TRBV2 and TRBJ2-2, the complete variable domain is EPEVTQTPSHQVTQMGQEVILRCVPISNHLYFYWYRQILGQKVEFLVSFYNNEISEKSEIFDDQFSVERPDGSNFTLKIRSTKLEDSAMYFCASSEQMLNTGELFFGEGSRLTVL.

The rearrangement joins TRBV5-4 to TRBJ2-1; 12 bases are shared with TRBD1. With 4 bases clipped from V and 16 bases from J, the junction kept 6 bases outside the gene matches. Germline values: CDR1 SGHNT, CDR2 YYREEE (reference sequence). This CDR3 has 12 residues. For the CDR3, the DNA is TGTGCCAGCAGCACCGGGACAGGGGGCTCATTCTTC. Protein: CASSTGTGGSFF. The variable domain in full, completed from reference TRBV5-4 and TRBJ2-1, reads ETGVTQSPTHLIKTRGQQVTLRCSSQSGHNTVSWYQQALGQGPQFIFQYYREEENGRGNFPPRFSGLQFPNYSSELNVNALELDDSALYLCASSTGTGGSFFGPGTRLTVL.

The chain joins TRBV15 to TRBJ2-3; 12 nucleotides line up with TRBD2. The CDR3 length is 17 residues. CDR1 and CDR2 from the germline V gene are LNHNV and YYDKDF (reference sequence). J lost 5 bases, V lost 3 bases, and 9 bases had no gene match. The CDR3: CATSSSLAGGKGDTQYF. DNA of the CDR3: TGTGCCACCAGCAGTTCCCTAGCGGGAGGGAAGGGAGATACGCAGTATTTT.

The V and J genes are TRBV7-3 and TRBJ2-5; D is possibly TRBD2 (6 bases). V lost 6 bases to trimming and J lost 6 bases, with 17 bases between them. The CDR3 totals 14 residues. The germline CDR1 and CDR2 sequences are SGHTA and FQGTGA. CDR3 coding DNA: TGTGCCAGCAGGTCGTCGGGGGTTTGGAAGACCCAGTACTTC. This translates into CASRSSGVWKTQYF.

Only one count was recorded for this clone. V usage is TRBV3-1 (or the pseudogene TRBV3-2) and J usage is TRBJ2-1, with TRBD2 identical over 7 bases. Germline V gene sequence: CDR1 LGHDT, CDR2 YNNKEL (reference sequence). This CDR3 region has 14 residues. V lost 1 base, J lost 6 bases, and 3 bases stayed unmatched. The CDR3 DNA sequence: TGTGCCAGCAGCCAAGTGGGGGGGAGCAATGAGCAGTTCTTC. Its protein product is CASSQVGGSNEQFF.

This clone came up once. The chain has TRBV11-2 and TRBJ1-2, with D uncertain. The CDR3 runs 12 residues. Germline CDR1 SGHAT, CDR2 FQNNGV. V lost 0 bases and J 7 bases, leaving 6 bases between the germline ends. The CDR3 loop is CASSLDFRGYTF. The CDR3 bases are TGTGCCAGCAGCTTAGATTTTCGTGGCTACACCTTC.

The V and J genes are TRBV5-1 and TRBJ1-5, with TRBD1 identical over 7 bases. The V gene end was trimmed by 4 bases and the J gene end by 3 bases; junction bases not matched to a gene: 4. CDR1 is SGHRS, CDR2 YFSETQ, per germline. The CDR3 sequence is 14 residues long. CDR3 loop: CASSPGQNNQPQHF. The CDR3 nucleotides are TGCGCCAGCAGCCCGGGACAGAACAATCAGCCCCAGCATTTT.

This chain joins TRBV7-2 and TRBJ2-1, with 10 bases fitting TRBD2. The V and J ends lost 1 base and 3 bases, in that order; junction bases with no gene match: 3. CDR3 size: 16 residues. The germline V gene encodes CDR1 SGHTA and CDR2 FQGNSA. The CDR3 region has the DNA TGTGCCAGCAGCTTAGAGAGCGGGGGGGGCTACAATGAGCAGTTCTTC. Its translation is CASSLESGGGYNEQFF.

The chain has TRBV7-9 and TRBJ2-7; 8 nucleotides align to TRBD2. This CDR3 spans 14 amino acids. V shed 5 bases, J shed 2 bases, and the junction held 5 bases outside the gene matches. Germline assignment: CDR1 SEHNR and CDR2 FQNEAQ (reference sequence). For the CDR3, the DNA is TGTGCCAGCAGCCAAAGACTAGCGCCCTACGAGCAGTACTTC. Residues: CASSQRLAPYEQYF. The complete variable domain, with remaining parts taken from reference TRBV7-9 and TRBJ2-7, reads DTGVSQNPRHKITKRGQNVTFRCDPISEHNRLYWYRQTLGQGPEFLTYFQNEAQLEKSRLLSDRFSAERPKGSFSTLEIQRTEQGDSAMYLCASSQRLAPYEQYFGPGTRLTVT.

The chain carries TRBV12-3 or TRBV12-4 and TRBJ2-1, with TRBD1 matching 7 bases. The CDR3 loop spans 11 amino acids. V shed 4 bases and J 15 bases; nucleotides not matched to a gene: 6. The CDR3 DNA reads as TGTGCCAGCAGTTCCGACAGGGTTACGTTCTTC. The encoded protein is CASSSDRVTFF.

The chain carries TRBV20-1 and TRBJ2-7; the match to TRBD2 covers 7 bases. The CDR3 contains 11 residues. Germline CDR1 DFQATT, CDR2 SNEGSKA (reference sequence). J gave up 6 bases and V 4 bases, and 3 bases lay outside the gene matches. The CDR3, as DNA: TGCAGTGCTACTAGCGGAGGCGAGCAGTACTTC. Its protein is CSATSGGEQYF.

Remarks on this clone: Compared with germline, one end of the junction differs, possibly owing to a read error. J is TRBJ2-7 and V is TRBV5-1; 9 bases align to TRBD1. Germline-derived CDR1 and CDR2 are SGHRS and YFSETQ. The CDR3 length is 17 residues. The CDR3 loop is CASSLSTPGQGSSEQYF. The CDR3, as DNA: TGCGCCAGCAGCTTATCGACGCCGGGACAGGGATCCTCCGAGCAGTACTTC.

The gene calls are TRBV19 and TRBJ1-5, with D maybe TRBD1 (5 bases). Germline CDR1 reads LNHDA; CDR2 reads SQIVND (reference sequence). This CDR3 has 21 amino acids. Trimming shortened V by 1 base and J by 0 bases, and 25 bases separated the two germline ends. The CDR3 DNA reads TGTGCCAGTAGTATAGGCGTCGGGGGGTTCCCCACGACTGATAGCAATCAGCCCCAGCATTTT. It translates to CASSIGVGGFPTTDSNQPQHF.

The gene calls are TRBV2 and TRBJ2-1; D is uncertain. CDR3 size: 11 residues. Germline CDR1 is SNHLY and CDR2 is FYNNEI. V shed 6 bases and J shed 7 bases, with 7 bases lying between them. Here the CDR3 DNA reads TGTGCCAGCAGCATTCGGAATGAGCAGTTCTTC. This codes for CASSIRNEQFF.

The genes are TRBV5-1 and TRBJ2-1; no clear D gene. The CDR3 is made up of 14 amino acids. V was trimmed by 4 bases and J by 4 bases, leaving 12 bases between them. The germline CDR1 and CDR2 sequences are SGHRS and YFSETQ. CDR3 amino acids: CASSSPGSYNEQFF. In DNA form, the CDR3 reads TGCGCCAGCAGCAGCCCCGGTTCTTACAATGAGCAGTTCTTC.

This clone was observed once. V usage is TRBV15 and J usage is TRBJ2-1, with 11 nucleotides matching TRBD1. CDR1 LNHNV and CDR2 YYDKDF come from the germline V gene (reference sequence). CDR3 size: 16 residues. V lost 3 bases to trimming and J lost 8 bases; unmatched junction nucleotides: 9. This CDR3 is CATSRGRTGGRDEQFF. In nucleotides, the CDR3 is TGTGCCACCAGCAGGGGGCGGACAGGGGGCCGGGATGAGCAGTTCTTC.

The rearrangement links TRBV10-2 to TRBJ1-4; 11 nucleotides agree with TRBD1. The ends lost 6 bases at V and 0 bases at J; junction bases unmatched: 9. CDR3 size: 18 residues. Germline V gene sequence: CDR1 WSHSY, CDR2 SAAADI. CDR3 region: CASRPSGQGVPTNEKLFF. For the CDR3, the DNA is TGCGCCAGCAGACCTTCGGGACAGGGGGTACCAACTAATGAAAAACTGTTTTTT.

The V gene is TRBV25-1, the J gene TRBJ2-7, with TRBD1 identical over 10 bases. Losses at the gene ends were 1 base for V and 6 bases for J; bases not matched to a gene: 15. This CDR3 comprises 18 residues. Germline values: CDR1 MGHDK, CDR2 SYGVNS. The CDR3 coding sequence is TGTGCCAGCAGTGAATCCGCAGGGGGGTGGGACAGGGGATCCGAGCAGTACTTC. It translates to CASSESAGGWDRGSEQYF.

The V gene is TRBV7-9, the J gene TRBJ2-1; 8 bases map to TRBD2. The germline gives CDR1 SEHNR, CDR2 FQNEAQ (reference sequence). V was pared by 1 base and J by 4 bases, with 3 bases of the junction left unmatched. The length of the CDR3 is 15 residues. The CDR3: CASSLELAAYNEQFF. The CDR3 nucleotides are TGTGCCAGCAGCTTAGAACTAGCGGCGTACAATGAGCAGTTCTTC.

This chain uses TRBV24-1 with TRBJ1-3, with 7 bases fitting TRBD1. CDR1 is KGHDR and CDR2 is SFDVKD in the germline V gene. This CDR3 comprises 16 residues. V shed 5 bases and J 2 bases; nucleotides not matched to a gene: 8. CDR3 nucleotide sequence: TGTGCCACCAGTGCCGACAGGGTCATCGCTGGAAACACCATATATTTT. This sequence encodes CATSADRVIAGNTIYF.

This rearrangement joins TRBV5-1 to TRBJ1-3; 7 nucleotides agree with TRBD1. Germline CDR1 reads SGHRS; CDR2 reads YFSETQ. With 4 bases clipped from V and 0 bases from J, the junction kept 4 bases outside the gene matches. This CDR3 is 15 amino acids long. This CDR3 reads CASSERQGSGNTIYF. The CDR3 coding sequence is TGCGCCAGCAGCGAACGACAGGGCTCTGGAAACACCATATATTTT.

V gene TRBV21-1 combines with J gene TRBJ2-1; TRBD1, the D gene given by the table, was not confirmed from the DNA. TRBV21-1 counts as a pseudogene. The CDR3 runs 17 residues. The DNA of the CDR3 is TGTGCCAGCAGGGGACTCAGGGACAGGGAGAAGGGAAATGAGCAGTTCTTC. It specifies CASRGLRDREKGNEQFF.